The following is a T cell receptor (beta chain) sequence with its context. The antigen is unknown. This entry belongs to a study of CD8+ T cells in alopecia areata. As for the study in general: Treatment with tofacitinib (6 to 18 months) was followed by 6 months off drug. Whole-study findings and limits: Against the mouse data, patients shared TCRs less clearly, possibly for HLA reasons. Clonality in lesional scalp, especially alopecia totalis/universalis, exceeded that of normal scalp.

Germline CDR1 SQVTM, CDR2 ANQGSEA. The CDR3 spans 14 residues. Trimming took 5 bases from V and 0 from J, leaving 14 bases between them. Collected material from alopecia areata patients comprised lesional scalp punch biopsies and peripheral blood. After isolation, RNA underwent reverse transcription to generate cDNA as the sequencing template. Data came from immunoSEQ multiplex PCR; TCRdb stores just in-frame clones and leaves some out. The repertoire consists of some 99,000 clones, with around two fifths occurring once and the leading ten covering roughly 0.83%. This clonotype was sampled from a human donor with alopecia areata. This chain joins TRBV29-1 and TRBJ2-7, with D unresolved. Sequencing was done on a sample of CD4+ T cells sorted from blood. The CDR3 is CSVSHRLTSYEQYF. CDR3 coding DNA: TGCAGCGTTTCCCACAGATTAACCTCCTACGAGCAGTACTTC.